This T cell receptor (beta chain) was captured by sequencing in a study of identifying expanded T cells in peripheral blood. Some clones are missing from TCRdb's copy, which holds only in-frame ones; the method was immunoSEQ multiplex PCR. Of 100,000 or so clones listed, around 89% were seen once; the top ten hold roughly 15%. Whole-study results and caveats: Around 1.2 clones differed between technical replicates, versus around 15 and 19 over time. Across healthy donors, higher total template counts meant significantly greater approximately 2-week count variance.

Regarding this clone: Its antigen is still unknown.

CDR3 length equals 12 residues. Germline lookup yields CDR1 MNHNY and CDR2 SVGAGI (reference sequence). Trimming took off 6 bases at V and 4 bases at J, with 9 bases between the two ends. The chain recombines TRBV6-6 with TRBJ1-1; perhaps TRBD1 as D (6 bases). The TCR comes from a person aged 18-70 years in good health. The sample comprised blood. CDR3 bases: TGTGCCAGCAGAACAGGGAGCACTGAAGCTTTCTTT. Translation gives CASRTGSTEAFF.